This T cell receptor beta chain was identified in a study of cytomegalovirus exposure and HLA in healthy donors. Study-level findings and limits: Later analysis demonstrated an association between a missense DCLRE1C variant and TCR beta V- and J-gene trimming.

The J segment lost 3 bases and the V segment lost 0 bases, leaving 3 bases of the junction unmatched. CDR1 and CDR2 (germline): SGHDT, YYEEEE. CDR3 length: 16 amino acids. The PCR contained 60 Vbeta and 13 Jbeta primers. Measured with immunoSEQ multiplex PCR; TCRdb has only the in-frame clones, and not every one. Seen here are roughly 180,000 clones, roughly 82% observed once, and the top ten hold 1.5%. A word on this clone: Antigen unknown.

This TCR was sampled from a middle-aged man in good health and CMV-seronegative. Input material: PBMCs. The J gene is TRBJ1-5, the V gene TRBV5-6, with 10 bases matching TRBD1. Here the CDR3 reads CASSLVGTGDNQPQHF. The CDR3 DNA reads as TGTGCCAGCAGCTTGGTGGGGACAGGGGACAATCAGCCCCAGCATTTT.